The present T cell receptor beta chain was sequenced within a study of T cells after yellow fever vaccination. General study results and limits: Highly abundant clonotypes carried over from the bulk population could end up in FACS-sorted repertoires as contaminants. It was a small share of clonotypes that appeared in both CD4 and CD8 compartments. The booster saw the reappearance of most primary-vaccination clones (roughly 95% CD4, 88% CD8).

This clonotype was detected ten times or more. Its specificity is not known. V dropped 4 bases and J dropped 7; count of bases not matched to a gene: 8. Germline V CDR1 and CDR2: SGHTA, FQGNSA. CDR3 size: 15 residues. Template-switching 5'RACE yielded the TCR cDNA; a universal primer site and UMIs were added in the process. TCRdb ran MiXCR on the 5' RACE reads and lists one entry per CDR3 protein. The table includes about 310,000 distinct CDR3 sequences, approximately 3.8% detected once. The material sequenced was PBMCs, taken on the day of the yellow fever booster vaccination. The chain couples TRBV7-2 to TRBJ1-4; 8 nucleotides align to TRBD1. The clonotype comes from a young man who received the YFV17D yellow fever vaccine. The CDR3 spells CASSSRTGSSEKLFF. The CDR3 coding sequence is TGTGCCAGCAGCTCCCGGACAGGGTCGAGTGAAAAACTGTTTTTT.